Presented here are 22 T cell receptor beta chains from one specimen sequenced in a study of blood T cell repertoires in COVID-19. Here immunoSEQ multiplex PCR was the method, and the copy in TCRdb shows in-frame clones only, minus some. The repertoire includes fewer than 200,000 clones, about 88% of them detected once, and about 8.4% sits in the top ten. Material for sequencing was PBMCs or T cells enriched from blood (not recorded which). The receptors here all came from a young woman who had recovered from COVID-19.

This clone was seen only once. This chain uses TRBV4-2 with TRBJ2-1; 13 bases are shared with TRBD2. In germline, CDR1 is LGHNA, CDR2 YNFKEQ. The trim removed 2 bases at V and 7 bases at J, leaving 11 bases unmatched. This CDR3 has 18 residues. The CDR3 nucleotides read TGTGCCAGCAGCCAAAGGGGAGCGGGACTAGCGGGATTAAATGAGCAGTTCTTC. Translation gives CASSQRGAGLAGLNEQFF.

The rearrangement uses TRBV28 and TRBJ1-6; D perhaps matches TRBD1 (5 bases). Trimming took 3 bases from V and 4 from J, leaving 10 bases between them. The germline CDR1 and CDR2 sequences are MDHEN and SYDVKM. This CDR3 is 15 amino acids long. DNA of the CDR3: TGTGCCAGCAGTTTCACAGGAGGGTATAATTCACCCCTCCACTTT. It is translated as CASSFTGGYNSPLHF.

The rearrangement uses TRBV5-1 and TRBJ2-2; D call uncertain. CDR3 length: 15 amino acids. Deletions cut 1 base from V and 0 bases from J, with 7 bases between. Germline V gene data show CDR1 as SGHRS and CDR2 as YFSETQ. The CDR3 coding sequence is TGCGCCAGCAGCTTGACTAACGCGAACACCGGGGAGCTGTTTTTT. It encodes CASSLTNANTGELFF.

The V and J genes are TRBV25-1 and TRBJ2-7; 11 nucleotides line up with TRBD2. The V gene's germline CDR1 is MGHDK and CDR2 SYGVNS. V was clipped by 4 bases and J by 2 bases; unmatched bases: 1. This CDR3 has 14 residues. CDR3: CASSATSGTYEQYF. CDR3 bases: TGTGCCAGCAGTGCGACTAGCGGGACCTACGAGCAGTACTTC.

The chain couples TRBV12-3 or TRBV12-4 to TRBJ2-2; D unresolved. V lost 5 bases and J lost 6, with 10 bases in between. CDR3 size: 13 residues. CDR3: CASSASWPGELFF. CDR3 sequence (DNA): TGTGCCAGCAGTGCTAGTTGGCCCGGGGAGCTGTTTTTT.

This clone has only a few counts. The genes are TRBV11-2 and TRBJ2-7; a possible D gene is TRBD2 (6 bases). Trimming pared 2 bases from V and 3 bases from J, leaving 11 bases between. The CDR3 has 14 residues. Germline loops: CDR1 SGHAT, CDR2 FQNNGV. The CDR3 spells CASSLSLAFYEQYF. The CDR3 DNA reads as TGTGCCAGCAGCTTATCGCTAGCGTTCTACGAGCAGTACTTC.

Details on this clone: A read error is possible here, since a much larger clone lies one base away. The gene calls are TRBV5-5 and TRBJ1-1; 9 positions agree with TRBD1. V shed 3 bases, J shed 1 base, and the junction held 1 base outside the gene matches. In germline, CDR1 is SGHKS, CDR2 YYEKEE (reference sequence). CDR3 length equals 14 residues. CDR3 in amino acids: CASSWGQGNTEAFF. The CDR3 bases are TGTGCCAGCAGCTGGGGACAGGGGAACACTGAAGCTTTCTTT.

The chain's CDR3 is CSASPGANTGELFF. CDR3 sequence (DNA): TGCAGTGCTAGTCCCGGGGCGAACACCGGGGAGCTGTTTTTT. The chain links TRBV20-1 to TRBJ2-2, with a tentative D call TRBD2 (5 bases). The CDR3 covers 14 residues. The germline V gene encodes CDR1 DFQATT and CDR2 SNEGSKA (reference sequence). Between the trimmed V and J ends, which lost 3 bases and 0 bases, there was a span of 8 bases.

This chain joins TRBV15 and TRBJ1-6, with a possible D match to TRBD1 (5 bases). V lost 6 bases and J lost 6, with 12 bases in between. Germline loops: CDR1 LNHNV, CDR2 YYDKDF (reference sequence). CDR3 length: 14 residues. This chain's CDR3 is CATSDRSRNSPLHF. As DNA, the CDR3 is TGTGCCACCAGTGACAGATCGCGTAATTCACCCCTCCACTTT.

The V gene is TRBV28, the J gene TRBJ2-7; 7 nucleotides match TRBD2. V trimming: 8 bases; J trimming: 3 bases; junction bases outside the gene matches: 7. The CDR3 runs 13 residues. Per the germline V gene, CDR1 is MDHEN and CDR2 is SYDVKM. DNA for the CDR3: TGTGCCAGCTTAAACCCTAGCGGCTACGAGCAGTACTTC. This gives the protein CASLNPSGYEQYF.

The CDR3 region is CAIWDRGPDTEAFF. The CDR3 region has the DNA TGTGCCATCTGGGACAGGGGGCCGGACACTGAAGCTTTCTTT. V gene TRBV10-3 combines with J gene TRBJ1-1; 12 bases align to TRBD1. V was clipped by 8 bases and J by 3 bases; unmatched bases: 4. Germline V gene sequence: CDR1 ENHRY, CDR2 SYGVKD. The CDR3 is 14 residues long.

The CDR3 protein is CASSSRDRGYEQYF. The CDR3 nucleotides are TGTGCCAGTAGTAGCCGCGACAGGGGCTACGAGCAGTACTTC. The rearrangement joins TRBV19 to TRBJ2-7; 8 nucleotides align to TRBD1. Germline assignment: CDR1 LNHDA and CDR2 SQIVND (reference sequence). The CDR3 has 14 amino acids. V trimming: 4 bases; J trimming: 3 bases; junction bases outside the gene matches: 5. The whole variable domain, remainder taken from reference TRBV19 and TRBJ2-7, is DGGITQSPKYLFRKEGQNVTLSCEQNLNHDAMYWYRQDPGQGLRLIYYSQIVNDFQKGDIAEGYSVSREKKESFPLTVTSAQKNPTAFYLCASSSRDRGYEQYFGPGTRLTVT.

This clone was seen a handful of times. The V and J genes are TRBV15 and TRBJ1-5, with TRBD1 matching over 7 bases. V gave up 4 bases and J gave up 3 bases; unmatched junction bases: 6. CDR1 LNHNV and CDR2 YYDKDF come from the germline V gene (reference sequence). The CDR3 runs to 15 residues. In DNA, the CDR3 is TGTGCCACCAGCACCAGTAGGGGGCCCAATCAGCCCCAGCATTTT. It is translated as CATSTSRGPNQPQHF.

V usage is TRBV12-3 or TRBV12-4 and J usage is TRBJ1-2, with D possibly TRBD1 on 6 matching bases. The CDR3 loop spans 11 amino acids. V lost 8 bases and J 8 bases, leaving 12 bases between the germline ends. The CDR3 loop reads CASGTRGGYTF. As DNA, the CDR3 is TGTGCCAGCGGGACGAGGGGGGGCTACACCTTC.

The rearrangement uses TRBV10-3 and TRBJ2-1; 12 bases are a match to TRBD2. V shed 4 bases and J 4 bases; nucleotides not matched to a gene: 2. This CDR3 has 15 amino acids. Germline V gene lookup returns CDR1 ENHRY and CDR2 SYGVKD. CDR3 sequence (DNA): TGTGCCATCAGTGGAGGACTAGCGGGGTACAATGAGCAGTTCTTC. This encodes CAISGGLAGYNEQFF.

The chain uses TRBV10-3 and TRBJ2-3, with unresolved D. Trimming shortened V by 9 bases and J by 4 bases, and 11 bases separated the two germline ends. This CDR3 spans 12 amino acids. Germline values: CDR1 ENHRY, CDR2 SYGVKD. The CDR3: CAISFGSDTQYF. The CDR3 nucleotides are TGTGCCATTTCTTTCGGGTCAGATACGCAGTATTTT.

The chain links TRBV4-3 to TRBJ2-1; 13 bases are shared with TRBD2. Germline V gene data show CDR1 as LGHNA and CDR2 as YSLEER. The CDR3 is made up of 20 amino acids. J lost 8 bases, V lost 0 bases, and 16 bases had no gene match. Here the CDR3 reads CASSQEILAGGTEQYYEQFF. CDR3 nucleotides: TGCGCCAGCAGCCAAGAGATACTAGCGGGGGGGACAGAACAGTACTATGAGCAGTTCTTC.

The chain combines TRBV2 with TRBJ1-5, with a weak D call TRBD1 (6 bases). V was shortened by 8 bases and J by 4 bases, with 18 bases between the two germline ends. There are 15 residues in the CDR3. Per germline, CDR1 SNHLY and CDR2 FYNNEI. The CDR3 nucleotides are TGTGCCAGCGGATCGGGGGGCGCGGAGAATCAGCCCCAGCATTTT. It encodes CASGSGGAENQPQHF.

The CDR3 loop is CARRREIGFTYEQYF. For the CDR3, the DNA is TGTGCCAGAAGACGGGAGATAGGATTTACCTACGAGCAGTACTTC. This chain connects TRBV7-3 to TRBJ2-7, with TRBD2 as a possible D gene (6 bases). From germline, CDR1 is SGHTA and CDR2 FQGTGA. V lost 9 bases to trimming and J lost 2 bases, with 20 bases between them. The CDR3 contains 15 residues.

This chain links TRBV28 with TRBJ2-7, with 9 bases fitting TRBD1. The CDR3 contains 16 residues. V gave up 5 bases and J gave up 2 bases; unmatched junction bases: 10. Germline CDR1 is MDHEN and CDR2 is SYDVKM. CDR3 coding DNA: TGTGCCAGCAGTCCGGGGACAGGGAAATTACCCTACGAGCAGTACTTC. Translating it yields CASSPGTGKLPYEQYF.

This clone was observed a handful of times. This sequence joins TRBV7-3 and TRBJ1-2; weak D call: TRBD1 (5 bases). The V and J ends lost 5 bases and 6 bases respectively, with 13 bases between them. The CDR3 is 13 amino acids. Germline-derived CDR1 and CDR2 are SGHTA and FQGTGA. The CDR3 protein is CASSRSGWDGYTF. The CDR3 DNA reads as TGTGCCAGCAGCCGGTCAGGGTGGGATGGCTACACCTTC.

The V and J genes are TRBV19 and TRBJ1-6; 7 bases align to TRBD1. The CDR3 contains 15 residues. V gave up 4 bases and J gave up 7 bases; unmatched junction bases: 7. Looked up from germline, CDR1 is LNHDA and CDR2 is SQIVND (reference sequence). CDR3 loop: CASSTSQGSNSPLHF. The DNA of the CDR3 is TGTGCCAGTAGTACCTCACAGGGGTCGAATTCACCCCTCCACTTT.